These 19 T cell receptor beta chains were all obtained from the same sample, sequenced in a study of TIL therapy for anti-PD-1-resistant metastatic lung cancer. Time point meaning: pre-treatment sample, taken before nivolumab and TIL therapy. The libraries were made with immunoSEQ v3. Data came from immunoSEQ multiplex PCR; TCRdb stores just in-frame clones and leaves some out. This table has roughly 60,000 clones, roughly 80% appearing once. Here the sequenced sample was blood, taken at baseline. Receptors were obtained from a person aged 25-80 years with non-small cell lung cancer.

This chain uses TRBV5-1 with TRBJ2-7, with TRBD1 as a possible D gene (6 bases). V was cut by 4 bases and J by 1 base, with 12 bases left in between. CDR1 and CDR2 (germline): SGHRS, YFSETQ. The CDR3 has 14 residues. The CDR3 DNA sequence: TGCGCCAGCAGCCCGCGACAGGCGTCCTACGAGCAGTACTTC. It translates to CASSPRQASYEQYF.

This sequence joins TRBV6-1 and TRBJ1-1; tentatively, D is TRBD1 (5 bases). V lost 3 bases, J lost 0 bases, and 11 bases lay in between. Germline V CDR1 and CDR2: MNHNS, SASEGT. The CDR3 runs to 15 residues. The CDR3 reads CASSDGARLNTEAFF. DNA for the CDR3: TGTGCCAGCAGTGATGGGGCCAGATTGAACACTGAAGCTTTCTTT.

Of note for this clone: This clone may be a read error of a much larger clone one base away. The chain is built from TRBV9 and TRBJ2-2; possibly TRBD1 or TRBD2 for D (5 bases each). The CDR3 contains 17 residues. In germline, CDR1 is SGDLS, CDR2 YYNGEE. DNA of the CDR3: TGTGCCATCAGCGTAGAGGGGTGGGGTACGAACACCGGGGAGCTGTTTTTT. Its protein product is CAISVEGWGTNTGELFF.

The chain employs TRBV6-5 and TRBJ2-2, with TRBD2 matching over 11 bases. Trimming took 4 bases from V and 7 from J; bases not matched to a gene: 2. Germline V lookup: CDR1 MNHEY, CDR2 SVGAGI. The CDR3 extends over 14 amino acids. CDR3 sequence: CASSSSGRNGELFF. CDR3 bases: TGTGCCAGCAGTTCTAGCGGGAGGAACGGGGAGCTGTTTTTT.

This rearrangement joins TRBV29-1 to TRBJ1-2; no clear D gene. This CDR3 has 13 amino acids. Trimming took 7 bases from V and 0 from J, leaving 12 bases between them. Germline V CDR1 and CDR2: SQVTM, ANQGSEA. The CDR3 protein is CSAQRPTNYGYTF. The CDR3 nucleotides are TGCAGCGCCCAACGGCCAACTAACTATGGCTACACCTTC. Together with reference TRBV29-1 and TRBJ1-2, the CDR3 gives the full variable domain: SAVISQKPSRDICQRGTSLTIQCQVDSQVTMMFWYRQQPGQSLTLIATANQGSEATYESGFVIDKFPISRPNLTFSTLTVSNMSPEDSSIYLCSAQRPTNYGYTFGSGTRLTVV.

The chain has TRBV5-6 and TRBJ1-2; the D is unclear. Germline V lookup: CDR1 SGHDT, CDR2 YYEEEE. The CDR3 runs to 14 residues. V lost 3 bases to trimming and J lost 0 bases, with 9 bases between them. CDR3 protein: CASSSGVPNYGYTF. The CDR3 coding sequence is TGTGCCAGCAGCTCGGGAGTCCCTAACTATGGCTACACCTTC.

The genes are TRBV6-5 and TRBJ1-4; 10 bases are a match to TRBD1. The trim removed 6 bases at V and 6 bases at J, leaving 7 bases unmatched. The germline gives CDR1 MNHEY, CDR2 SVGAGI. This CDR3 comprises 15 residues. The CDR3 protein is CASSPPGTGDEKLFF. The CDR3 DNA follows: TGTGCCAGCAGCCCTCCCGGGACAGGGGATGAAAAACTGTTTTTT.

The gene calls are TRBV18 and TRBJ2-5; D uncertain. The DNA end favors TRBJ2-7, so the J call may be wrong. The germline CDR1 and CDR2 sequences are KGHSH and LQKENI. This CDR3 contains 12 residues. The CDR3 DNA is TGTGCCAGCTCTAACCAGAACTACGAGCAGTACTTC. Translation gives CASSNQNYEQYF.

CDR3 sequence (DNA): TGTGCCAGCAGCCCACGACAGGGGGGCGGCTACACCTTC. It yields the protein CASSPRQGGGYTF. The chain employs TRBV28 and TRBJ1-2; TRBD1 matches at 9 bases. The V segment lost 6 bases and the J segment 8 bases; nucleotides outside the gene matches: 7. Germline V gene sequence: CDR1 MDHEN, CDR2 SYDVKM. The CDR3 contains 13 residues.

This clone was seen a few times. The chain recombines TRBV6-1 with TRBJ1-5; 8 positions agree with TRBD1. The germline gives CDR1 MNHNS, CDR2 SASEGT. V gave up 10 bases and J gave up 7 bases; unmatched junction bases: 15. The CDR3 runs to 15 residues. The CDR3 nucleotides are TGTGCCACCACACTAGGGGACAGGCGGGGGCAGCCCCAGCATTTT. This encodes CATTLGDRRGQPQHF.

The chain has TRBV18 and TRBJ1-5; 10 bases line up with TRBD1. Losses at the gene ends were 8 bases for V and 8 bases for J; bases not matched to a gene: 9. This CDR3 region has 14 residues. Germline lookup yields CDR1 KGHSH and CDR2 LQKENI. Here the CDR3 reads CASTRDRGYEPQHF. In DNA form, the CDR3 reads TGTGCCAGCACCCGGGACAGGGGATATGAGCCCCAGCATTTT. The full variable domain, with the rest looked up from reference TRBV18 and TRBJ1-5, is NAGVMQNPRHLVRRRGQEARLRCSPMKGHSHVYWYRQLPEEGLKFMVYLQKENIIDESGMPKERFSAEFPKEGPSILRIQQVVRGDSAAYFCASTRDRGYEPQHFGDGTRLSIL.

V and J are TRBV28 and TRBJ1-5; a weak D match, TRBD1 (6 bases). V lost 7 bases, J lost 7 bases, and 14 bases lay in between. CDR3 length: 13 residues. Germline CDR1 and CDR2: MDHEN and SYDVKM. The CDR3 region is CASTIQGGQPQHF. CDR3 DNA: TGTGCCAGCACCATACAGGGTGGACAGCCCCAGCATTTT.

This clone has a handful of counts. The chain recombines TRBV5-4 with TRBJ2-7; D is unresolved. Germline lookup yields CDR1 SGHNT and CDR2 YYREEE (reference sequence). The CDR3 totals 15 residues. V shed 2 bases and J shed 0 bases, with 12 bases lying between them. DNA of the CDR3: TGTGCCAGCAGCTTAGACAATTTTGCCTCCTACGAGCAGTACTTC. This gives the protein CASSLDNFASYEQYF. Full variable domain (outside the CDR3, taken from reference TRBV5-4 and TRBJ2-7): ETGVTQSPTHLIKTRGQQVTLRCSSQSGHNTVSWYQQALGQGPQFIFQYYREEENGRGNFPPRFSGLQFPNYSSELNVNALELDDSALYLCASSLDNFASYEQYFGPGTRLTVT.

The chain employs TRBV10-1 and TRBJ2-5; D perhaps matches TRBD2 (6 bases). Between the trimmed V and J ends, which lost 3 bases and 4 bases, there was a span of 24 bases. There are 18 residues in the CDR3. Germline values: CDR1 WNHNN, CDR2 SYGVQD (reference sequence). The CDR3 loop reads CASSERAGRDNEGETQYF. In DNA form, the CDR3 reads TGCGCCAGCAGTGAAAGGGCGGGACGCGATAATGAGGGAGAGACCCAGTACTTC.

The V call is TRBV27, the J call TRBJ2-7; 8 bases are shared with TRBD1. V shed 0 bases, J shed 4 bases, and the junction held 8 bases outside the gene matches. This CDR3 comprises 16 residues. From germline, CDR1 is MNHEY and CDR2 SMNVEV (reference sequence). This CDR3 is CASSLSWGQVRYEQYF. DNA for the CDR3: TGTGCCAGCAGTTTATCGTGGGGACAGGTCAGGTACGAGCAGTACTTC.

V is TRBV28 and J is TRBJ1-5; 8 bases match TRBD1. Germline CDR1 reads MDHEN; CDR2 reads SYDVKM. Trimming cost V 2 bases and J 3 bases; bases outside gene matches: 6. The CDR3 extends over 16 amino acids. CDR3 loop: CASSLGQGRNNQPQHF. CDR3 in DNA: TGTGCCAGCAGTTTAGGACAGGGCAGGAACAATCAGCCCCAGCATTTT. The whole variable domain, remainder taken from reference TRBV28 and TRBJ1-5, is DVKVTQSSRYLVKRTGEKVFLECVQDMDHENMFWYRQDPGLGLRLIYFSYDVKMKEKGDIPEGYSVSREKKERFSLILESASTNQTSMYLCASSLGQGRNNQPQHFGDGTRLSIL.

The V and J genes are TRBV15 and TRBJ2-7; no definite D call. This CDR3 region has 13 residues. Trimming took 0 bases from V and 3 from J, leaving 6 bases between them. The V gene's germline CDR1 is LNHNV and CDR2 YYDKDF (reference sequence). CDR3: CATSRDEFYEQYF. CDR3 DNA sequence: TGTGCCACCAGCAGAGACGAATTCTACGAGCAGTACTTC.

V gene TRBV7-9 combines with J gene TRBJ2-1; no reliable D call. The V end lost 1 base, the J end lost 0 bases, and 10 bases lay between the germline ends. CDR1 and CDR2 from the germline V gene are SEHNR and FQNEAQ (reference sequence). This CDR3 has 16 amino acids. CDR3 protein: CASSLVRAVSYNEQFF. CDR3 sequence (DNA): TGTGCCAGCAGCTTAGTTCGGGCAGTCTCCTACAATGAGCAGTTCTTC. Filled out from reference TRBV7-9 and TRBJ2-1, the complete variable domain reads DTGVSQNPRHKITKRGQNVTFRCDPISEHNRLYWYRQTLGQGPEFLTYFQNEAQLEKSRLLSDRFSAERPKGSFSTLEIQRTEQGDSAMYLCASSLVRAVSYNEQFFGPGTRLTVL.

V is TRBV9 and J is TRBJ1-6, with no clear D. The germline V and J ends were trimmed by 0 bases and 4 bases, with 2 bases remaining between them. The CDR3 has 13 residues. Looked up from germline, CDR1 is SGDLS and CDR2 is YYNGEE. The CDR3: CASSVGYNSPLHF. The CDR3 nucleotides are TGTGCCAGCAGCGTAGGGTATAATTCACCCCTCCACTTT.